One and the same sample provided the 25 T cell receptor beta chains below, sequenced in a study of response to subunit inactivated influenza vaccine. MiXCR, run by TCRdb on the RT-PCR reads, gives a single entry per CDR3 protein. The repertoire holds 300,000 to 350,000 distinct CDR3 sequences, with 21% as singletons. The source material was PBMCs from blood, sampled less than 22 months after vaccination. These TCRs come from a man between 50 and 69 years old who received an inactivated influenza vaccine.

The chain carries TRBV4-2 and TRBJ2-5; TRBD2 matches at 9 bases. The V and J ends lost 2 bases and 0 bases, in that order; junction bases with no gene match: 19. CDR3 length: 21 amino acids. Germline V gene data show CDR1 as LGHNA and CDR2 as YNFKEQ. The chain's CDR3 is CASSQRRRRMFGGGDQETQYF. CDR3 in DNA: TGTGCCAGCAGCCAAAGAAGACGGCGTATGTTCGGCGGGGGGGACCAAGAGACCCAGTACTTC.

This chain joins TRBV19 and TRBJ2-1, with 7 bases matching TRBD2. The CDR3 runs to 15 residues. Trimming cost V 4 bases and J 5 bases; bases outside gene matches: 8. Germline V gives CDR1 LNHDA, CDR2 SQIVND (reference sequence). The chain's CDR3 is CASSRGSGRNNEQFF. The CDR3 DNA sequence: TGTGCCAGTAGTAGGGGTAGCGGGCGGAACAATGAGCAGTTCTTC.

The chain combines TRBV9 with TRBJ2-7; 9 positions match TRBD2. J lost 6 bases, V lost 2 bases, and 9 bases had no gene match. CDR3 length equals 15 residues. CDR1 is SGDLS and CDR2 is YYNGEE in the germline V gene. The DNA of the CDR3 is TGTGCCAGCAGCGTCTCTTGGCGGGAGGGCCGCGAGCAGTACTTC. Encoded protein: CASSVSWREGREQYF.

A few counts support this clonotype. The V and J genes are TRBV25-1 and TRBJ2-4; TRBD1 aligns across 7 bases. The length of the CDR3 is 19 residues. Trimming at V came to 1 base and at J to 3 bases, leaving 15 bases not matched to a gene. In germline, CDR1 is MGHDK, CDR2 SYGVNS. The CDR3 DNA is TGTGCCAGCAGTGAATCCACCCCGACAGGGTATGCCGACAAAAACATTCAGTACTTC. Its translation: CASSESTPTGYADKNIQYF.

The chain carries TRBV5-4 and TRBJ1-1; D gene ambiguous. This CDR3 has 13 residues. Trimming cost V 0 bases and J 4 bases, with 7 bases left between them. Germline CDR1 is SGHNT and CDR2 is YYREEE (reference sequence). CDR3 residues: CASSLDTSTEAFF. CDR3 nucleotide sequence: TGTGCCAGCAGCTTGGACACTAGCACTGAAGCTTTCTTT. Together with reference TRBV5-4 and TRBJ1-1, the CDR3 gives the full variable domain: ETGVTQSPTHLIKTRGQQVTLRCSSQSGHNTVSWYQQALGQGPQFIFQYYREEENGRGNFPPRFSGLQFPNYSSELNVNALELDDSALYLCASSLDTSTEAFFGQGTRLTVV.

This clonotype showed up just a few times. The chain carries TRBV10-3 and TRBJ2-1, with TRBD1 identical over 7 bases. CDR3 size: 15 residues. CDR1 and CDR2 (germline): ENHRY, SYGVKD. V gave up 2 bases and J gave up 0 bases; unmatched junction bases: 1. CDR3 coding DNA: TGTGCCATCAGTGAGAGGACAGGCTCCTACAATGAGCAGTTCTTC. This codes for CAISERTGSYNEQFF.

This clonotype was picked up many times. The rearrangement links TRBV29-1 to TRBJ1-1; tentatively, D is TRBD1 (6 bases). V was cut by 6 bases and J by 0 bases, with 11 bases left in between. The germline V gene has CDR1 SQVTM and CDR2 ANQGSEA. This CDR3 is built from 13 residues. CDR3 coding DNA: TGCAGCGTCCTTGACAGGCTGAACACTGAAGCTTTCTTT. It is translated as CSVLDRLNTEAFF.

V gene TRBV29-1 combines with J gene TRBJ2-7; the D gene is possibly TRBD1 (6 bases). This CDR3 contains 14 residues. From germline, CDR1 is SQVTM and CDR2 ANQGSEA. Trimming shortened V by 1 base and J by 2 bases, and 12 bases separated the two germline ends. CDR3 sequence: CSVEVWDITYEQYF. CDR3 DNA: TGCAGCGTTGAAGTTTGGGACATCACCTACGAGCAGTACTTC.

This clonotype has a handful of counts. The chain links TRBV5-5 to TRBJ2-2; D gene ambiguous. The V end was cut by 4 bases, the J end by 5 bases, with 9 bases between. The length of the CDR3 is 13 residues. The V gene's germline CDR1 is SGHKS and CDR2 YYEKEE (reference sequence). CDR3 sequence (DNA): TGTGCCAGCAGCCCTATTGTGACCGGGGAGCTGTTTTTT. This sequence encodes CASSPIVTGELFF.

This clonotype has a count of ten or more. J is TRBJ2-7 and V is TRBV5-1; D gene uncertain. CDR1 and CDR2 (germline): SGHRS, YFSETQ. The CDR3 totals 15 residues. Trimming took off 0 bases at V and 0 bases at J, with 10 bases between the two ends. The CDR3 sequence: CASSLGVSSSYEQYF. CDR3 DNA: TGCGCCAGCAGCTTGGGTGTTAGCAGCTCCTACGAGCAGTACTTC.

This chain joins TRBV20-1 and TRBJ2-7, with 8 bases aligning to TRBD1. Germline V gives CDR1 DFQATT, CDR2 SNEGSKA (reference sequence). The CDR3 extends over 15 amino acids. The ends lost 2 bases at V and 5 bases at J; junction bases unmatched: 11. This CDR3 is CSARSSSDRDHEQYF. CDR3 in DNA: TGCAGTGCTAGATCTTCTTCGGACAGGGACCACGAGCAGTACTTC.

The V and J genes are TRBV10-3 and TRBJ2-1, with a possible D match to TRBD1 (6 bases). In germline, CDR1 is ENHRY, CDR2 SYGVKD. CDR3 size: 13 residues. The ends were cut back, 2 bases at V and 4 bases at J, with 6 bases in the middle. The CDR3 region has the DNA TGTGCCATCAGTGAGGGACAGTACAATGAGCAGTTCTTC. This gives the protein CAISEGQYNEQFF.

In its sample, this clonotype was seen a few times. The CDR3 sequence: CASSNDRGEQETQYF. The CDR3 DNA reads TGCGCCAGCAGCAACGACAGGGGTGAGCAAGAGACCCAGTACTTC. The chain joins TRBV5-1 to TRBJ2-5; TRBD1 aligns across 8 bases. Germline-derived CDR1 and CDR2 are SGHRS and YFSETQ. The CDR3 spans 15 residues. Losses at the gene ends were 4 bases for V and 2 bases for J; bases not matched to a gene: 7.

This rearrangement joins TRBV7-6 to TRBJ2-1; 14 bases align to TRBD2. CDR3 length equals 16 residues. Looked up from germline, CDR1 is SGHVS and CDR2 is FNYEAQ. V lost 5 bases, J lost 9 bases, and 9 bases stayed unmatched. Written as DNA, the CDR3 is TGTGCCAGCAGCCCAATGGGACTAGCGGGAGAGGGTGAGCAGTTCTTC. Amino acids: CASSPMGLAGEGEQFF.

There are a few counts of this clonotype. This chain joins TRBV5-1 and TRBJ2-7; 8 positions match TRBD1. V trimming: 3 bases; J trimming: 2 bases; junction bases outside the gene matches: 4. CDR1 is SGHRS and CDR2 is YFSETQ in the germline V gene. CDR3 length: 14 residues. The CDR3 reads CASSWTGQAYEQYF. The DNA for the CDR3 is TGCGCCAGCAGCTGGACGGGACAGGCCTACGAGCAGTACTTC.

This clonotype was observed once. The CDR3 sequence: CASRLAGGLDTQYF. CDR3 nucleotides: TGTGCCAGCAGACTAGCGGGGGGTTTGGATACGCAGTATTTT. The genes are TRBV7-8 and TRBJ2-3; 12 bases are shared with TRBD2. Trimming took 6 bases from V and 6 from J; bases not matched to a gene: 4. CDR3 size: 14 residues. Germline V gives CDR1 SGHVS, CDR2 FQNEAQ. Using reference TRBV7-8 and TRBJ2-3 for the parts outside the CDR3, the full variable domain is GAGVSQSPRYKVAKRGQDVALRCDPISGHVSLFWYQQALGQGPEFLTYFQNEAQLDKSGLPSDRFFAERPEGSVSTLKIQRTQQEDSAVYLCASRLAGGLDTQYFGPGTRLTVL.

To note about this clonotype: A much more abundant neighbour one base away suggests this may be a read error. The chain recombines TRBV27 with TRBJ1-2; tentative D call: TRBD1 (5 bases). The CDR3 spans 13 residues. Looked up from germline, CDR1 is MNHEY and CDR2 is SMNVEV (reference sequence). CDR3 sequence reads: CVSRPRDFYGYTF. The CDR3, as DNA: TGTGTCAGCAGACCCAGGGACTTCTATGGCTACACCTTC.

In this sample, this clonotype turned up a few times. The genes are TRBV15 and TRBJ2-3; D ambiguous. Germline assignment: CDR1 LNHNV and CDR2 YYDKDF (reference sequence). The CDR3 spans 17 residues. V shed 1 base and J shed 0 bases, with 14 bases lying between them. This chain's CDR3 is CATSRAPAGRSTDTQYF. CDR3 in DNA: TGTGCCACCAGCAGAGCGCCGGCAGGACGAAGCACAGATACGCAGTATTTT.

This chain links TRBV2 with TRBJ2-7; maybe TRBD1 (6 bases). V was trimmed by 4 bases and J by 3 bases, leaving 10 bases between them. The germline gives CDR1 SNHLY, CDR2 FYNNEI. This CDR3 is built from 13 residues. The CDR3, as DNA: TGTGCCAGCAGTGGGGGGCCTCTCTACGAGCAGTACTTC. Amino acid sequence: CASSGGPLYEQYF.

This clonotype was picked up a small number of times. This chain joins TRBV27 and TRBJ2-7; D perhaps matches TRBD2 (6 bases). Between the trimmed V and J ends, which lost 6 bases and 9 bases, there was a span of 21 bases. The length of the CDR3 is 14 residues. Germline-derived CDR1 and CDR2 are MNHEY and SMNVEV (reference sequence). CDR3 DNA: TGTGCCAGCAGCGGCGGGAACCTTCTCTCGGTGCAGTACTTC. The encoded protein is CASSGGNLLSVQYF.

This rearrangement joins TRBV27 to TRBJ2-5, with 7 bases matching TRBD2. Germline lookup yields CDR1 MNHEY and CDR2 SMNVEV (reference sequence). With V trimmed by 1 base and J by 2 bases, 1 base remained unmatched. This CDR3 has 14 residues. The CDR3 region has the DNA TGTGCCAGCAGTTTATGGGGGGGTCAAGAGACCCAGTACTTC. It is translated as CASSLWGGQETQYF.

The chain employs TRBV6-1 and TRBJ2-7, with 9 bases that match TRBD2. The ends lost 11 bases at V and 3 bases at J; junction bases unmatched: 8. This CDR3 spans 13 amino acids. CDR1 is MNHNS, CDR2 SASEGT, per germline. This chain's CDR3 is CAQGLASIYEQYF. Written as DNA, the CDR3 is TGTGCCCAGGGACTAGCCTCGATCTACGAGCAGTACTTC.

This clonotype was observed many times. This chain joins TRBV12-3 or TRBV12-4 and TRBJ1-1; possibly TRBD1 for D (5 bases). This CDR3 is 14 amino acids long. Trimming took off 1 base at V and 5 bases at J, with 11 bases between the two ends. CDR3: CASSLGGPKTEAFF. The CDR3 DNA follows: TGTGCCAGCAGTTTAGGGGGCCCCAAGACTGAAGCTTTCTTT.

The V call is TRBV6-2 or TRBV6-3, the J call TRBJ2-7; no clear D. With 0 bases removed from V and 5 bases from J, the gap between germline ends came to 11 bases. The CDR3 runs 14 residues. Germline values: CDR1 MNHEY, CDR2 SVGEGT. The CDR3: CASSYSIQKHEQYF. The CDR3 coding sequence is TGTGCCAGCAGTTACTCGATACAAAAGCACGAGCAGTACTTC.

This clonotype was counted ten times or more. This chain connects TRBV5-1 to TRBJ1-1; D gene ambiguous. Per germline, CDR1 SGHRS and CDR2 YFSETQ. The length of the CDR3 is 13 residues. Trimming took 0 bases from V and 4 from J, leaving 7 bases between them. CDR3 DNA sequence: TGCGCCAGCAGCTTGGGGAAGAGCACTGAAGCTTTCTTT. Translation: CASSLGKSTEAFF.